Listed below are T cell receptor beta chains from one sample, sequenced in a study of blood T cell repertoires in COVID-19. Assay used: immunoSEQ multiplex PCR; TCRdb lists only in-frame clones, some missing. The data show approximately 670,000 clones, approximately 90% seen once. Sequenced sample: peripheral blood. The receptors stem from a woman younger than 30 with acute or convalescent COVID-19. Each CDR3 is given with its conserved first and last residue. Each record gives: clone size, J gene, V gene, D gene, CDR3 protein, CDR3 DNA. D genes are given only for firm matches. Size is stated for part of the rows, as once, few or many counts, or as a class when the clone is expanded.

clone_size: .; j_call: TRBJ2-1; v_call: TRBV5-5; d_call: TRBD1; cdr3_aa: CASSFGQGVYNEQFF; cdr3_nt: TGTGCCAGCAGCTTTGGACAGGGGGTCTACAATGAGCAGTTCTTC
clone_size: .; j_call: TRBJ2-3; v_call: TRBV18; d_call: .; cdr3_aa: CASSTTGITDTQYF; cdr3_nt: TGTGCCAGCTCAACGACAGGAATAACAGATACGCAGTATTTT
clone_size: .; j_call: TRBJ2-3; v_call: TRBV6-2/TRBV6-3; d_call: TRBD2; cdr3_aa: CASSYGGLAGASGSTDTQYF; cdr3_nt: TGTGCCAGCAGTTACGGCGGACTAGCGGGGGCCTCTGGATCCACAGATACGCAGTATTTT
clone_size: .; j_call: TRBJ2-7; v_call: TRBV6-6; d_call: TRBD1; cdr3_aa: CASIPSDRGGSYEQYF; cdr3_nt: TGTGCCAGCATCCCCTCAGACAGGGGTGGAAGCTACGAGCAGTACTTC
clone_size: .; j_call: TRBJ2-5; v_call: TRBV6-1; d_call: TRBD1; cdr3_aa: CASSENFAGGVGSETQYF; cdr3_nt: TGTGCCAGCAGTGAAAATTTTGCAGGGGGCGTAGGTTCGGAGACCCAGTACTTC
clone_size: .; j_call: TRBJ1-2; v_call: TRBV28; d_call: TRBD1; cdr3_aa: CASRSRTGNGYTF; cdr3_nt: TGTGCCAGCAGATCACGGACAGGGAACGGCTACACCTTC
clone_size: .; j_call: TRBJ2-5; v_call: TRBV12-3/TRBV12-4; d_call: .; cdr3_aa: CASSLDPEETQYF; cdr3_nt: TGTGCCAGCAGTTTAGATCCCGAGGAGACCCAGTACTTC
clone_size: .; j_call: TRBJ1-1; v_call: TRBV12-3/TRBV12-4; d_call: .; cdr3_aa: CASRPARDTEAFF; cdr3_nt: TGTGCCAGCAGACCTGCCAGGGACACTGAAGCTTTCTTT
clone_size: .; j_call: TRBJ2-3; v_call: TRBV4-3; d_call: TRBD2; cdr3_aa: CASSQWLAGGTDTQYF; cdr3_nt: TGCGCCAGCAGCCAGTGGCTAGCGGGGGGGACAGATACGCAGTATTTT
clone_size: .; j_call: TRBJ1-4; v_call: TRBV27; d_call: TRBD1; cdr3_aa: CASSQDRVGVNEKLFF; cdr3_nt: TGTGCCAGCAGCCAGGACAGGGTCGGCGTTAACGAAAAACTGTTTTTT
clone_size: .; j_call: TRBJ1-2; v_call: TRBV12-5; d_call: .; cdr3_aa: CASGLATGGYTF; cdr3_nt: TGTGCTAGTGGTTTGGCCACAGGAGGCTACACCTTC
clone_size: .; j_call: TRBJ2-2; v_call: TRBV29-1; d_call: TRBD1; cdr3_aa: CSVDRGRTGELFF; cdr3_nt: TGCAGCGTGGACAGGGGGCGAACCGGGGAGCTGTTTTTT
clone_size: .; j_call: TRBJ2-3; v_call: TRBV10-3; d_call: TRBD2; cdr3_aa: CAISEGLVKADTQYF; cdr3_nt: TGTGCCATCAGTGAGGGACTAGTTAAGGCAGATACGCAGTATTTT
clone_size: .; j_call: TRBJ1-1; v_call: TRBV24-1; d_call: .; cdr3_aa: CATSDGSRGWNTEAFF; cdr3_nt: TGTGCCACCAGTGATGGATCAAGGGGGTGGAACACTGAAGCTTTCTTT
clone_size: .; j_call: TRBJ1-1; v_call: TRBV5-1; d_call: .; cdr3_aa: CASSGGIGNTEAFF; cdr3_nt: TGCGCCAGCAGCGGAGGGATAGGGAACACTGAAGCTTTCTTT
clone_size: .; j_call: TRBJ1-2; v_call: TRBV6-5; d_call: TRBD1; cdr3_aa: CASSYISGGYGYTF; cdr3_nt: TGTGCCAGCAGTTACATTTCAGGGGGCTATGGCTACACCTTC
clone_size: .; j_call: TRBJ1-5; v_call: TRBV27; d_call: .; cdr3_aa: CASSLSRNSNQPQHF; cdr3_nt: TGTGCCAGCAGTTTATCCAGAAATAGCAATCAGCCCCAGCATTTT
clone_size: .; j_call: TRBJ2-7; v_call: TRBV12-3/TRBV12-4; d_call: .; cdr3_aa: CASSLGGAEQYF; cdr3_nt: TGTGCCAGCAGTTTAGGTGGGGCCGAGCAGTACTTC
clone_size: .; j_call: TRBJ2-7; v_call: TRBV5-5; d_call: .; cdr3_aa: CASTLGGSPYEQYF; cdr3_nt: TGTGCCAGCACCCTCGGGGGTTCGCCCTACGAGCAGTACTTC
clone_size: .; j_call: TRBJ1-4; v_call: TRBV4-3; d_call: .; cdr3_aa: CASSPPANEKLFF; cdr3_nt: TGCGCCAGCAGCCCTCCTGCTAATGAAAAACTGTTTTTT
clone_size: .; j_call: TRBJ2-7; v_call: TRBV14; d_call: TRBD2; cdr3_aa: CASSPTSGGRYRYEQYF; cdr3_nt: TGTGCCAGCAGCCCGACTAGCGGGGGGCGTTACAGGTACGAGCAGTACTTC
clone_size: .; j_call: TRBJ1-3; v_call: TRBV5-6; d_call: .; cdr3_aa: CASRPWSSGNTIYF; cdr3_nt: TGTGCCAGCAGGCCTTGGAGCTCTGGAAACACCATATATTTT
clone_size: .; j_call: TRBJ1-2; v_call: TRBV5-1; d_call: TRBD1; cdr3_aa: CASSSTRQGLINYGYTF; cdr3_nt: TGCGCCAGCAGCTCCACCCGACAGGGTCTGATAAACTATGGCTACACCTTC
clone_size: .; j_call: TRBJ2-1; v_call: TRBV10-3; d_call: TRBD1; cdr3_aa: CAISPGGPRQNEQFF; cdr3_nt: TGTGCCATCAGTCCAGGGGGCCCCCGGCAGAATGAGCAGTTCTTC
clone_size: once; j_call: TRBJ1-4; v_call: TRBV4-1; d_call: TRBD1; cdr3_aa: CASRSGTGRDEKLFF; cdr3_nt: TGCGCCAGCAGATCCGGGACAGGGAGAGATGAAAAACTGTTTTTT
clone_size: .; j_call: TRBJ1-2; v_call: TRBV11-2; d_call: .; cdr3_aa: CASSLSRVSGAYGYTF; cdr3_nt: TGTGCCAGCAGCTTATCCCGCGTGAGCGGAGCCTATGGCTACACCTTC
clone_size: once; j_call: TRBJ2-7; v_call: TRBV2; d_call: .; cdr3_aa: CASSFGDRSAYEQYF; cdr3_nt: TGTGCCAGCAGCTTTGGAGACAGGAGCGCCTACGAGCAGTACTTC
clone_size: .; j_call: TRBJ2-3; v_call: TRBV7-9; d_call: TRBD1; cdr3_aa: CASSSDRGVDTQYF; cdr3_nt: TGTGCCAGCAGCTCGGACAGGGGCGTCGATACGCAGTATTTT
clone_size: .; j_call: TRBJ2-7; v_call: TRBV2; d_call: TRBD1; cdr3_aa: CASSYGTGTLYEQYF; cdr3_nt: TGTGCCAGCAGTTACGGGACAGGGACGTTATACGAGCAGTACTTC
clone_size: once; j_call: TRBJ2-7; v_call: TRBV19; d_call: TRBD2; cdr3_aa: CASSTSGGSNEQYF; cdr3_nt: TGTGCCAGTAGTACTAGCGGGGGTTCTAACGAGCAGTACTTC
clone_size: .; j_call: TRBJ2-7; v_call: TRBV25-1; d_call: TRBD1; cdr3_aa: CASRTGYEQYF; cdr3_nt: TGTGCCAGCAGGACAGGGTACGAGCAGTACTTC
clone_size: .; j_call: TRBJ1-4; v_call: TRBV19; d_call: .; cdr3_aa: CASSMRGRVEGEKLFF; cdr3_nt: TGTGCCAGTAGTATGCGGGGCAGGGTGGAGGGTGAAAAACTGTTTTTT
clone_size: .; j_call: TRBJ2-2; v_call: TRBV2; d_call: .; cdr3_aa: CASSEALRSAGELFF; cdr3_nt: TGTGCCAGCAGTGAAGCGCTTCGGAGCGCCGGGGAGCTGTTTTTT
clone_size: .; j_call: TRBJ1-2; v_call: TRBV9; d_call: TRBD1; cdr3_aa: CASSPQGGYYGYTF; cdr3_nt: TGTGCCAGCAGCCCACAGGGGGGCTACTATGGCTACACCTTC
clone_size: .; j_call: TRBJ1-2; v_call: TRBV6-1; d_call: TRBD1; cdr3_aa: CASSDRDRNGYTF; cdr3_nt: TGTGCCAGCAGTGACCGGGACAGAAATGGCTACACCTTC
clone_size: .; j_call: TRBJ1-2; v_call: TRBV9; d_call: .; cdr3_aa: CASSGGQSHYGYTF; cdr3_nt: TGTGCCAGCAGCGGTGGACAGAGTCATTATGGCTACACCTTC
clone_size: .; j_call: TRBJ1-1; v_call: TRBV11-2; d_call: .; cdr3_aa: CASSLISIGQTRNTEAFF; cdr3_nt: TGTGCCAGCAGCTTAATCTCTATTGGACAGACCCGAAACACTGAAGCTTTCTTT
clone_size: .; j_call: TRBJ1-6; v_call: TRBV5-1; d_call: TRBD1; cdr3_aa: CASSHTDRGYNSPLHF; cdr3_nt: TGCGCCAGCAGCCATACGGACAGGGGTTATAATTCACCCCTCCACTTT
clone_size: once; j_call: TRBJ1-1; v_call: TRBV6-5; d_call: .; cdr3_aa: CASSYKFARGSTEAFF; cdr3_nt: TGTGCCAGCAGTTATAAGTTTGCACGCGGTTCCACTGAAGCTTTCTTT
clone_size: .; j_call: TRBJ2-7; v_call: TRBV12-3/TRBV12-4; d_call: .; cdr3_aa: CASRSRFDEQYF; cdr3_nt: TGTGCCAGCAGGTCCCGGTTCGACGAGCAGTACTTC
clone_size: .; j_call: TRBJ1-1; v_call: TRBV19; d_call: TRBD1; cdr3_aa: CASSASQGRGEAFF; cdr3_nt: TGTGCCAGTAGTGCCTCACAGGGGCGAGGTGAAGCTTTCTTT
clone_size: .; j_call: TRBJ1-6; v_call: TRBV5-5; d_call: .; cdr3_aa: CASSGSSLSSYNSPLHF; cdr3_nt: TGTGCCAGCAGCGGGAGCTCCCTTAGCTCCTATAATTCACCCCTCCACTTT
clone_size: .; j_call: TRBJ2-1; v_call: TRBV6-2/TRBV6-3; d_call: TRBD2; cdr3_aa: CASSYPGTSGESSYNEQFF; cdr3_nt: TGTGCCAGCAGTTACCCAGGGACTAGCGGGGAGAGCTCCTACAATGAGCAGTTCTTC
clone_size: .; j_call: TRBJ1-4; v_call: TRBV9; d_call: .; cdr3_aa: CASSADSGGEKLFF; cdr3_nt: TGTGCCAGCAGCGCCGACTCGGGAGGAGAAAAACTGTTTTTT
clone_size: .; j_call: TRBJ2-1; v_call: TRBV18; d_call: .; cdr3_aa: CASSPPVGSPTGNEQFF; cdr3_nt: TGTGCCAGCTCACCACCGGTTGGTTCCCCGACAGGCAATGAGCAGTTCTTC
clone_size: .; j_call: TRBJ2-7; v_call: TRBV4-1; d_call: TRBD1; cdr3_aa: CASSHPPGRGGAQDEQYF; cdr3_nt: TGCGCCAGCAGCCACCCCCCCGGCAGAGGGGGCGCTCAGGACGAGCAGTACTTC
clone_size: .; j_call: TRBJ1-2; v_call: TRBV9; d_call: TRBD1; cdr3_aa: CASSVGTGVNYGYTF; cdr3_nt: TGTGCCAGCAGCGTTGGGACAGGGGTAAACTATGGCTACACCTTC
clone_size: .; j_call: TRBJ1-5; v_call: TRBV5-1; d_call: .; cdr3_aa: CASSLDGAGIQPQHF; cdr3_nt: TGCGCCAGCAGCCTGGACGGTGCAGGGATTCAGCCCCAGCATTTT
clone_size: .; j_call: TRBJ2-1; v_call: TRBV7-3; d_call: TRBD1; cdr3_aa: CASSLGQGDWDEQFF; cdr3_nt: TGTGCCAGCAGCTTAGGACAGGGGGACTGGGATGAGCAGTTCTTC
clone_size: .; j_call: TRBJ2-3; v_call: TRBV18; d_call: TRBD2; cdr3_aa: CASSPLALQTSGGSTDTQYF; cdr3_nt: TGTGCCAGCTCACCTCTCGCTCTCCAAACTAGCGGGGGGAGCACAGATACGCAGTATTTT
clone_size: .; j_call: TRBJ2-3; v_call: TRBV18; d_call: TRBD2; cdr3_aa: CASSPGLPYTDTQYF; cdr3_nt: TGTGCCAGCTCACCGGGACTACCTTACACAGATACGCAGTATTTT
clone_size: .; j_call: TRBJ1-1; v_call: TRBV6-5; d_call: .; cdr3_aa: CASSTVTGNIAFF; cdr3_nt: TGTGCCAGCAGCACGGTAACAGGGAATATAGCTTTCTTT
clone_size: .; j_call: TRBJ2-1; v_call: TRBV9; d_call: .; cdr3_aa: CASSSRQVDEQFF; cdr3_nt: TGTGCCAGCAGCTCCAGACAGGTCGATGAGCAGTTCTTC
clone_size: .; j_call: TRBJ1-1; v_call: TRBV30; d_call: .; cdr3_aa: CAWSGKERGMNTEAFF; cdr3_nt: TGTGCCTGGAGTGGAAAGGAAAGGGGCATGAACACTGAAGCTTTCTTT
clone_size: .; j_call: TRBJ1-5; v_call: TRBV6-6; d_call: .; cdr3_aa: CASSYGQGIGILPQHF; cdr3_nt: TGTGCCAGCAGTTACGGGCAGGGGATCGGTATTTTGCCCCAGCATTTT
clone_size: .; j_call: TRBJ1-2; v_call: TRBV7-3; d_call: TRBD1; cdr3_aa: CASSSRTGEGYTF; cdr3_nt: TGTGCCAGCAGCTCTCGGACAGGGGAGGGCTACACCTTC
clone_size: .; j_call: TRBJ2-7; v_call: TRBV7-4; d_call: .; cdr3_aa: CASRDTPDYYEQYF; cdr3_nt: TGTGCCAGCAGGGACACCCCCGATTACTACGAGCAGTACTTC
clone_size: .; j_call: TRBJ1-2; v_call: TRBV20-1; d_call: .; cdr3_aa: CSANRGRGYTF; cdr3_nt: TGCAGTGCTAACCGGGGGAGGGGCTACACCTTC